This record concerns one TCR beta chain sequence. Its specificity is not known. Data came from immunoSEQ multiplex PCR; TCRdb stores just in-frame clones and leaves some out. The repertoire includes approximately 150,000 clones, more than 90% of them detected once, and 1.7% sits in the top ten. These data belong to a study of T cell responses to AZD1222 COVID-19 vaccine. Study as a whole: Second-dose recipients at about 4 or about 12 weeks were treated as one pooled group. Whole-study results and caveats: Rises in breadth and depth of Spike-specific TCRs came after two AZD1222 doses. Reportedly, close to half of spike-specific TCRs are directed against unmutated variant regions. Repertoire sampling happened only post peak T cell response.

After removal of 5 bases from V and 6 bases from J, the junction contained 18 bases not matched to a gene. This CDR3 contains 19 residues. Germline values: CDR1 SEHNR, CDR2 FQNEAQ (reference sequence). The sequence came from an adult in good health. This chain links TRBV7-9 with TRBJ2-3, with 12 bases lining up with TRBD2. This material consisted of peripheral blood, taken on day 0 of AZD1222 vaccination. This chain's CDR3 is CASSVTSKPTSGSWDTQYF. Written as DNA, the CDR3 is TGTGCCAGCAGCGTAACCAGTAAACCGACTAGCGGGAGTTGGGATACGCAGTATTTT.